Sequencing of this T cell receptor (beta chain) was carried out in a study of CXCR3-negative and CXCR3-positive naive CD8 T cells. The authors prepared UMI-labeled TRB cDNA libraries by 5' RACE. Reanalyzing the 5' RACE reads, TCRdb keeps one entry per CDR3 protein, without DNA. The sample has 140,000 to 150,000 distinct CDR3 sequences. Notes on the study in general: Memory CD8+ cells had much lower diversity, and both naive subsets had comparably high diversity. More hydrophobic TRB CDR3s occurred in CXCR3-positive than in CXCR3-negative naive cells. Similar levels of surface CD5 were seen between naive subsets; TCR strength was inferred from TRB CDR3 properties.

CDR3 length: 14 residues. Germline CDR1 and CDR2: MDHEN and SYDVKM. Comments on this clonotype: As yet, its antigen is unknown.

The chain carries TRBV28 and TRBJ2-2; TCRdb's D gene call, TRBD1, goes unchecked for lack of DNA. Sequencing was done on a sample of naive CXCR3+ CD8+ T cells from blood. The subset: CD45RO-CCR7+CD27+CD95- naive CD8+ T cells expressing CXCR3 (TNR3+). The source of this sequence is a human donor in good health. Some clones in this sample may be carry-over from other donors' samples. The CDR3 is CASISQGSTGELFF.